The 29 T cell receptor beta chains presented below share a single source sample, sequenced in a study of shared clonotypes between healthy human individuals. Only in-frame clones appear in the TCRdb table, and some are missing; sequencing was by immunoSEQ multiplex PCR. The sample has 2 million to 3 million clones; roughly 93% are singletons. The sequencing sample was made of naive CD4+ T cells from PBMCs. Subset defined: CD45RA+ positively selected. The receptors stem from a man between 18 and 35 years old in good health. Some clones in this sample may be carry-over from other donors' samples.

V usage is TRBV10-3 and J usage is TRBJ1-5, with D perhaps TRBD1 (6 bases). This CDR3 is 14 amino acids long. V dropped 10 bases and J dropped 4 bases, with 17 bases sitting between them. CDR1 and CDR2 (germline): ENHRY, SYGVKD. The CDR3 reads CATHQGLGNQPQHF. The CDR3 DNA follows: TGTGCCACCCACCAGGGGTTAGGGAATCAGCCCCAGCATTTT.

As for this clone: Other DNA sequences within the sample encode an identical CDR3. The DNA for the CDR3 is TGTGCCAGCTCCCCCGTTACCGGCGGCACTGAAGCTTTCTTT. Protein: CASSPVTGGTEAFF. This sequence joins TRBV18 and TRBJ1-1; D is undetermined. CDR1 is KGHSH and CDR2 is LQKENI in the germline V gene. The CDR3 is 14 amino acids. V lost 6 bases and J 4 bases, leaving 15 bases between the germline ends.

DNA of the CDR3: TGTGCCAGCAGTTCAATATCGGGACAGTTGTTGGGTGGCTACACCTTC. Translated: CASSSISGQLLGGYTF. The rearrangement joins TRBV28 to TRBJ1-2; TRBD1 agrees at 7 bases. Germline CDR1 and CDR2: MDHEN and SYDVKM. V shed 4 bases and J 7 bases; nucleotides not matched to a gene: 15. The CDR3 sequence is 16 residues long.

With respect to this clone: The sample holds other DNA sequences that translate to the same CDR3. The chain has TRBV19 and TRBJ2-7; no firm D call. The CDR3 consists of 13 residues. Germline-derived CDR1 and CDR2 are LNHDA and SQIVND (reference sequence). V was cut by 5 bases and J by 2 bases, with 10 bases left in between. The CDR3 DNA reads TGTGCCAGTAGTGGGCGGAAAACCTACGAGCAGTACTTC. This sequence encodes CASSGRKTYEQYF. Using reference TRBV19 and TRBJ2-7 for the parts outside the CDR3, the full variable domain is DGGITQSPKYLFRKEGQNVTLSCEQNLNHDAMYWYRQDPGQGLRLIYYSQIVNDFQKGDIAEGYSVSREKKESFPLTVTSAQKNPTAFYLCASSGRKTYEQYFGPGTRLTVT.

The chain joins TRBV28 to TRBJ2-7, with 13 bases aligning to TRBD2. J was trimmed by 3 bases and V by 6 bases; bases with no gene match: 8. Germline CDR1 and CDR2: MDHEN and SYDVKM. CDR3 length equals 16 residues. The CDR3 is CASRPSGTSGIYEQYF. CDR3 coding DNA: TGTGCCAGCAGACCGTCCGGGACTAGCGGGATCTACGAGCAGTACTTC.

This chain links TRBV10-3 with TRBJ2-5; D is possibly TRBD2 (5 bases). The CDR3 spans 13 residues. V gave up 7 bases and J gave up 5 bases, with 14 bases separating them. Germline CDR1 ENHRY, CDR2 SYGVKD. CDR3 loop: CAITSDLTETQYF. In DNA, the CDR3 is TGTGCCATCACCTCGGACTTAACGGAGACCCAGTACTTC.

The chain combines TRBV4-1 with TRBJ1-2; D call uncertain. V was cut by 1 base and J by 1 base, with 10 bases left in between. This CDR3 has 15 amino acids. CDR1 MGHRA and CDR2 YSYEKL come from the germline V gene. The chain's CDR3 is CASSQGVRDNYGYTF. In DNA form, the CDR3 reads TGCGCCAGCAGCCAAGGGGTCCGGGATAACTATGGCTACACCTTC.

The chain is built from TRBV11-1 and TRBJ2-3; D might be TRBD1 (5 bases). This CDR3 contains 17 residues. Germline-derived CDR1 and CDR2 are SGHAT and FQDESV (reference sequence). The V and J ends lost 1 base and 2 bases respectively, with 16 bases between them. The chain's CDR3 is CASSLETTRQTTDTQYF. CDR3 coding DNA: TGTGCCAGCAGCTTAGAAACTACACGACAGACCACAGATACGCAGTATTTT.

Comments on this clone: Distinct nucleotide sequences in the sample also encode this CDR3. The rearrangement links TRBV2 to TRBJ2-2, with 7 nucleotides matching TRBD1. The germline CDR1 and CDR2 sequences are SNHLY and FYNNEI. CDR3 size: 13 residues. V shed 6 bases, J shed 6 bases, and the junction held 4 bases outside the gene matches. The CDR3 is CASRGTGAGELFF. CDR3 bases: TGTGCCAGCAGGGGTACAGGGGCCGGGGAGCTGTTTTTT.

The chain couples TRBV27 to TRBJ2-1; 8 positions match TRBD2. The CDR3 is made up of 12 amino acids. The V gene end was trimmed by 3 bases and the J gene end by 12 bases; junction bases not matched to a gene: 4. Germline CDR1 reads MNHEY; CDR2 reads SMNVEV (reference sequence). The CDR3 loop is CASSFSGSSQFF. In nucleotides, the CDR3 is TGTGCCAGCAGTTTCAGCGGGAGCTCGCAGTTCTTC.

The rearrangement joins TRBV2 to TRBJ2-2; D is ambiguous. Looked up from germline, CDR1 is SNHLY and CDR2 is FYNNEI. V was shortened by 2 bases and J by 4 bases, with 2 bases between the two germline ends. The CDR3 covers 12 residues. This CDR3 is CASSETTGELFF. The CDR3, as DNA: TGTGCCAGCAGTGAAACCACCGGGGAGCTGTTTTTT.

This clone occurred once. This chain connects TRBV25-1 to TRBJ2-2; no definite D call. Deletions cut 9 bases from V and 3 bases from J, with 5 bases between. Germline CDR1 reads MGHDK; CDR2 reads SYGVNS. The CDR3 runs 11 residues. The CDR3 region has the DNA TGTGCCAGTGTCGACACCGGGGAGCTGTTTTTT. Protein product: CASVDTGELFF.

This chain uses TRBV7-9 with TRBJ2-1; TRBD2 aligns across 8 bases. The trim removed 3 bases at V and 8 bases at J, leaving 3 bases unmatched. CDR1 and CDR2 (germline): SEHNR, FQNEAQ (reference sequence). This CDR3 contains 13 residues. The DNA of the CDR3 is TGTGCCAGCAGCTTCGGACTAGCCTATGAGCAGTTCTTC. This translates into CASSFGLAYEQFF.

The chain joins TRBV2 to TRBJ1-1; D unresolved. The CDR3 spans 14 residues. Germline CDR1 reads SNHLY; CDR2 reads FYNNEI. V lost 3 bases and J 1 base, leaving 9 bases between the germline ends. The CDR3 loop is CASSDRRANTEAFF. For the CDR3, the DNA is TGTGCCAGCAGTGACAGGCGGGCGAACACTGAAGCTTTCTTT.

In DNA form, the CDR3 reads TGCGCCAGCCGGGGCACGGGGGGAAAGTACCAAGAGACCCAGTACTTC. As protein: CASRGTGGKYQETQYF. V usage is TRBV10-1 and J usage is TRBJ2-5; TRBD2 matches at 7 bases. CDR1 and CDR2 from the germline V gene are WNHNN and SYGVQD (reference sequence). The CDR3 has 16 residues. V lost 8 bases and J lost 0; bases outside the gene matches: 12.

The chain couples TRBV28 to TRBJ2-6, with a weak D call TRBD1 (5 bases). Germline lookup yields CDR1 MDHEN and CDR2 SYDVKM. Between the trimmed V and J ends, which lost 8 bases and 2 bases, there was a span of 13 bases. The CDR3 totals 15 residues. The CDR3 DNA is TGTGCCAGCCGCAGGGAATGGGCTGGGGCCAACGTCCTGACTTTC. Its protein product is CASRREWAGANVLTF. Full variable domain (rest looked up from reference TRBV28 and TRBJ2-6): DVKVTQSSRYLVKRTGEKVFLECVQDMDHENMFWYRQDPGLGLRLIYFSYDVKMKEKGDIPEGYSVSREKKERFSLILESASTNQTSMYLCASRREWAGANVLTFGAGSRLTVL.

The chain carries TRBV10-3 and TRBJ2-1; perhaps TRBD2 as D (5 bases). CDR1 and CDR2 (germline): ENHRY, SYGVKD. The germline V and J ends were trimmed by 2 bases and 4 bases, with 15 bases remaining between them. This CDR3 is built from 16 residues. The CDR3 bases are TGTGCCATCAGTGAGGGTCGCGGGCTACCATACAATGAGCAGTTCTTC. Amino acid sequence: CAISEGRGLPYNEQFF.

The chain has TRBV7-2 and TRBJ1-2; 8 nucleotides match TRBD1. There are 14 residues in the CDR3. Germline loops: CDR1 SGHTA, CDR2 FQGNSA. V shed 0 bases and J 7 bases; nucleotides not matched to a gene: 4. CDR3 sequence: CASSLAPGGGGYTF. For the CDR3, the DNA is TGTGCCAGCAGCTTAGCTCCAGGGGGCGGTGGCTACACCTTC. The full variable domain, with the rest looked up from reference TRBV7-2 and TRBJ1-2, is GAGVSQSPSNKVTEKGKDVELRCDPISGHTALYWYRQSLGQGLEFLIYFQGNSAPDKSGLPSDRFSAERTGGSVSTLTIQRTQQEDSAVYLCASSLAPGGGGYTFGSGTRLTVV.

The chain employs TRBV7-4 and TRBJ2-3; tentatively, D is TRBD1 (5 bases). Germline V gene data show CDR1 as SGHVT and CDR2 as SQSDAQ. Trimming shortened V by 1 base and J by 6 bases, and 23 bases separated the two germline ends. This CDR3 contains 18 residues. Here the CDR3 reads CASSLGEQVTLSPDTQYF. The CDR3 region has the DNA TGTGCCAGCAGCTTAGGGGAACAGGTAACTCTTTCTCCGGATACGCAGTATTTT.

This rearrangement joins TRBV28 to TRBJ1-1, with a tentative D call TRBD1 (5 bases). This CDR3 spans 14 amino acids. With 2 bases removed from V and 11 bases from J, the gap between germline ends came to 18 bases. Germline V lookup: CDR1 MDHEN, CDR2 SYDVKM. The CDR3 is CASSLGARGAGAFF. DNA of the CDR3: TGTGCCAGCAGTTTAGGGGCGAGGGGTGCCGGTGCTTTCTTT.

This sequence joins TRBV18 and TRBJ2-5, with no clear D. CDR3 length: 14 amino acids. V lost 3 bases, J lost 5 bases, and 13 bases lay in between. Germline CDR1 KGHSH, CDR2 LQKENI. This CDR3 is CASSPGPPSETQYF. The DNA for the CDR3 is TGTGCCAGCTCACCCGGGCCCCCGTCGGAGACCCAGTACTTC.

Worth noting for this clone: Other DNA variants within this sample encode the same CDR3. This chain links TRBV5-4 with TRBJ2-1; D not certain. In germline, CDR1 is SGHNT, CDR2 YYREEE (reference sequence). The CDR3 has 15 amino acids. V was clipped by 1 base and J by 0 bases, with 8 bases between them. The CDR3 reads CASSLTTNSYNEQFF. The DNA of the CDR3 is TGTGCCAGCAGCTTGACAACAAACTCCTACAATGAGCAGTTCTTC. Full variable domain (outside the CDR3, taken from reference TRBV5-4 and TRBJ2-1): ETGVTQSPTHLIKTRGQQVTLRCSSQSGHNTVSWYQQALGQGPQFIFQYYREEENGRGNFPPRFSGLQFPNYSSELNVNALELDDSALYLCASSLTTNSYNEQFFGPGTRLTVL.

Details on this clone: This sample also contains other DNA sequences that code for the same CDR3. The rearrangement uses TRBV28 and TRBJ1-1; D perhaps matches TRBD1 (6 bases). V dropped 6 bases and J dropped 2 bases, with 13 bases sitting between them. The germline V gene has CDR1 MDHEN and CDR2 SYDVKM. CDR3 length: 14 amino acids. The CDR3 region is CASRLQGLNTEAFF. In DNA form, the CDR3 reads TGTGCCAGCAGGTTACAGGGATTAAACACTGAAGCTTTCTTT.

The chain links TRBV30 to TRBJ2-1; 9 nucleotides align to TRBD1. In germline, CDR1 is GTSNPN, CDR2 SVGIG (reference sequence). There are 12 residues in the CDR3. The CDR3 DNA sequence: TGTGTCGCTATACAGGGGGCGCTTGAGCAGTTCTTC. This encodes CVAIQGALEQFF.

This clone was seen just once. V gene TRBV7-2 combines with J gene TRBJ2-4; the match to TRBD2 covers 7 bases. This CDR3 has 17 residues. Germline CDR1 is SGHTA and CDR2 is FQGNSA. The J segment lost 6 bases and the V segment lost 3 bases, leaving 14 bases of the junction unmatched. CDR3 sequence (DNA): TGTGCCAGCAGCTTTCCTCCCGGGCGGGAGAGGGGAAACATTCAGTACTTC. Amino acid sequence: CASSFPPGRERGNIQYF.

V gene TRBV20-1 combines with J gene TRBJ1-5; possible D gene TRBD1, 6 bases. V was cut by 7 bases and J by 10 bases, with 14 bases left in between. This CDR3 contains 11 residues. Germline V gene lookup returns CDR1 DFQATT and CDR2 SNEGSKA (reference sequence). The CDR3 protein is CSGGDISPQHF. CDR3 bases: TGCAGTGGAGGGGACATCAGCCCCCAGCATTTT.

Only one count was recorded for this clone. Here the CDR3 reads CASSLSLASNEQFF. The CDR3 nucleotides are TGTGCCAGCAGCTTATCGCTAGCGAGTAATGAGCAGTTCTTC. The chain joins TRBV11-3 to TRBJ2-1, with a tentative D call TRBD2 (6 bases). The ends were cut back, 2 bases at V and 7 bases at J, with 12 bases in the middle. The CDR3 has 14 amino acids. In germline, CDR1 is SGHNT, CDR2 YENEEA.

This chain links TRBV15 with TRBJ1-2; D is uncertain. The CDR3 sequence is 15 residues long. V was trimmed by 4 bases and J by 1 base, leaving 13 bases between them. Germline CDR1 reads LNHNV; CDR2 reads YYDKDF (reference sequence). The CDR3 DNA follows: TGTGCCACCAGCAAAAAGGTCGAGGGTAACTATGGCTACACCTTC. This encodes CATSKKVEGNYGYTF.

The V call is TRBV7-3, the J call TRBJ2-3; tentatively, D is TRBD2 (5 bases). V was trimmed by 2 bases and J by 4 bases, leaving 10 bases between them. The CDR3 has 14 amino acids. Germline loops: CDR1 SGHTA, CDR2 FQGTGA. CDR3 DNA sequence: TGTGCCAGCAGCTTACGGGGTGGGGCAGATACGCAGTATTTT. Translated, it gives CASSLRGGADTQYF.